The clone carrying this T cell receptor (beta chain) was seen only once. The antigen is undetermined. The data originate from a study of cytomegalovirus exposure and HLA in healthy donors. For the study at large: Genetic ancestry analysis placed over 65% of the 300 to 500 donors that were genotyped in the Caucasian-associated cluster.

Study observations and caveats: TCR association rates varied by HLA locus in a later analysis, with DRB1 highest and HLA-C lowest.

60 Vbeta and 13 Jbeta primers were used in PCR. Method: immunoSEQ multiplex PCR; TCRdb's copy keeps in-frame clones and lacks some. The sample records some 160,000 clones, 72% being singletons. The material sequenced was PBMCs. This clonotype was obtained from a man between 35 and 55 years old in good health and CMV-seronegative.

CDR3 DNA: TGTGCCAGCAGTGAATTTCGGCAGGGCGGTTGGACAGATACGCAGTATTTT. It yields the protein CASSEFRQGGWTDTQYF. The rearrangement uses TRBV25-1 and TRBJ2-3; D may be TRBD1 (5 bases). CDR3 length: 17 residues. CDR1 is MGHDK and CDR2 is SYGVNS in the germline V gene. Trimming removed 1 base from V and 3 bases from J, with 17 bases in between.